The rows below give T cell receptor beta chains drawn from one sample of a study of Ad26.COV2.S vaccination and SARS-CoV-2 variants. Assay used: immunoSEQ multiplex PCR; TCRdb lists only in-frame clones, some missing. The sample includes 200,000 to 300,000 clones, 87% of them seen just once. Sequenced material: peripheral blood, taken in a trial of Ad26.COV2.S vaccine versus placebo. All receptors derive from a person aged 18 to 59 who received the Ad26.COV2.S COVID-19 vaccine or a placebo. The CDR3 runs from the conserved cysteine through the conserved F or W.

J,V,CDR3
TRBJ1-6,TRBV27,CASSLGLNSPLHF
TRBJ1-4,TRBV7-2,CASSHRPDGIEEKLFF
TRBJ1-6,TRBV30,CAWSATRGANYNSPLHF
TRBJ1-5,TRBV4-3,CASSQDFPTGRNRYQPQHF
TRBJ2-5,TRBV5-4,CASSSDRSLETQYF
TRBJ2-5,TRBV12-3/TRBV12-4,CASSPPQKTQYF
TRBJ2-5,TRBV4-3,CASSQDTAPRETQYF
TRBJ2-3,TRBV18,CASSPGLAGARGDTQYF
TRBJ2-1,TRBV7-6,CASSLALLGSSSYNEQFF
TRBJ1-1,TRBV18,CASSPRQDSEAFF
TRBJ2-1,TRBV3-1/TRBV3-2,CASSQATPGPYNEQFF
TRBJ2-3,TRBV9,CASSVGVQSTDTQYF
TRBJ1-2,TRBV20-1,CSARGMDGYTF
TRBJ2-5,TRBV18,CASSPGLATVETQYF
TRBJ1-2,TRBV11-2,CASSLGGIANYGYTF
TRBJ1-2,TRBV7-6,CASSLVTGRVSNYGYTF